The clone carrying this T cell receptor (beta chain) was seen more than once but under ten times. As yet, its antigen is unknown. TCR beta CDR3 regions were amplified from RNA transcripts. Using the HTBI primer set, a first-round RT-PCR was run on the TCR CDR3. TCRdb re-called the multiplex PCR reads through MiXCR, storing one row per CDR3 protein. The table shows about 380,000 distinct CDR3 sequences, with approximately 18% occurring only once. These data belong to a study of T cells in Graves' hyperthyroidism and ophthalmopathy. V lost 3 bases and J lost 1, with 12 bases in between. The CDR3 has 15 residues. Per germline, CDR1 SGHAT and CDR2 FQNNGV. Regarding the study as a whole: In simple terms, a model built on 13 V-J features told ophthalmopathy apart from stable hyperthyroidism.

The genes are TRBV11-2 and TRBJ2-5; no definite D call. Sequencing was performed on blood. The sequence was obtained from a man aged 18-30 years with Graves' ophthalmopathy. CDR3 in amino acids: CASSFQPGFQETQYF. CDR3 in DNA: TGTGCCAGCAGCTTCCAACCCGGGTTCCAAGAGACCCAGTACTTC. Complete variable domain (other parts from reference TRBV11-2 and TRBJ2-5): EAGVAQSPRYKIIEKRQSVAFWCNPISGHATLYWYQQILGQGPKLLIQFQNNGVVDDSQLPKDRFSAERLKGVDSTLKIQPAKLEDSAVYLCASSFQPGFQETQYFGPGTRLLVL.